Shown below are 26 T cell receptor beta chains from a single sample sequenced in a study of molecular identifiers for immune sequencing clone quantification. Each CDR3 protein is one row after TCRdb ran MiXCR on the PCR reads. The top ten clones hold around 0.92% of a sample with about 97,000 distinct CDR3 sequences, more than 20% of them seen once. The specimen sequenced was naive CD8+ T cells from blood, with Jurkat cell RNA spiked in. Subset specified: FACS-sorted CD8+CD4-CCR7+CD45RA+ naive T cells. Every receptor here comes from a human donor in good health. Some libraries in this study had Jurkat cell RNA spiked in.

This clonotype was detected many times. The chain has TRBV4-3 and TRBJ2-1; possible D gene TRBD2, 6 bases. This CDR3 comprises 15 residues. Trimming removed 1 base at V and 5 bases at J, with 12 bases between. Germline V gene data show CDR1 as LGHNA and CDR2 as YSLEER. CDR3 nucleotide sequence: TGCGCCAGCAGCCAAGCTGGGGCGGGGCACAATGAGCAGTTCTTC. Translating it yields CASSQAGAGHNEQFF.

This clonotype was seen ten or more times. The CDR3 DNA reads as TGTGCCAGCAGTGAAGCTAGAGCCTCCGGCTACGAGCAGTACTTC. Translated: CASSEARASGYEQYF. The chain carries TRBV6-1 and TRBJ2-7; D is undetermined. Trimming cost V 0 bases and J 3 bases, with 12 bases left between them. CDR1 is MNHNS, CDR2 SASEGT, per germline. CDR3 length: 15 residues.

This clonotype has only a few counts. V usage is TRBV20-1 and J usage is TRBJ1-1; no clear D gene. V lost 4 bases and J lost 2, with 17 bases in between. The germline gives CDR1 DFQATT, CDR2 SNEGSKA (reference sequence). The CDR3 consists of 15 residues. CDR3 amino acids: CSAMNHGLLNTEAFF. The CDR3 DNA sequence: TGCAGTGCTATGAACCACGGGCTCCTCAACACTGAAGCTTTCTTT.

This clonotype was seen repeatedly, ten times or more. The chain combines TRBV27 with TRBJ2-7; the D gene is possibly TRBD2 (6 bases). Germline-derived CDR1 and CDR2 are MNHEY and SMNVEV (reference sequence). There are 14 residues in the CDR3. Trimming pared 6 bases from V and 2 bases from J, leaving 14 bases between. The CDR3 DNA is TGTGCCAGCAGCTCTGGCGGGGCCCCCTACGAGCAGTACTTC. Encoded protein: CASSSGGAPYEQYF.

Of note for this clonotype: The CDR3 carries no conserved terminal phenylalanine or tryptophan, so it likely arises from a read error. V and J are TRBV2 and TRBJ1-1; tentatively, D is TRBD1 (6 bases). Germline lookup yields CDR1 SNHLY and CDR2 FYNNEI. Between the trimmed V and J ends, which lost 2 bases and 4 bases, there was a span of 14 bases. The CDR3 length is 15 residues. CDR3 sequence reads: CASSESPGAVTEAFS. The DNA of the CDR3 is TGTGCCAGCAGTGAATCGCCAGGGGCTGTCACTGAAGCTTTCTCT.

The gene calls are TRBV27 and TRBJ2-1; a possible D gene is TRBD2 (6 bases). The germline gives CDR1 MNHEY, CDR2 SMNVEV (reference sequence). This CDR3 has 16 amino acids. V was clipped by 2 bases and J by 2 bases, with 13 bases between them. CDR3 loop: CASSLSLASPYNEQFF. The CDR3 region has the DNA TGTGCCAGCAGTTTAAGTCTAGCGAGCCCCTACAATGAGCAGTTCTTC.

This clonotype was counted ten times or more. The V gene is TRBV6-2 or TRBV6-3, the J gene TRBJ1-5; the D gene is possibly TRBD1 (5 bases). V was trimmed by 5 bases and J by 0 bases, leaving 11 bases between them. The CDR3 is 15 amino acids. CDR1 MNHEY and CDR2 SVGEGT come from the germline V gene. In DNA, the CDR3 is TGTGCCAGCAGTCCACAGGAGAATAGCAATCAGCCCCAGCATTTT. Translation gives CASSPQENSNQPQHF.

This chain joins TRBV20-1 and TRBJ2-1; tentatively, D is TRBD2 (6 bases). Germline values: CDR1 DFQATT, CDR2 SNEGSKA (reference sequence). V was trimmed by 6 bases and J by 7 bases, leaving 22 bases between them. The CDR3 contains 15 residues. In DNA, the CDR3 is TGCAGTGCCCCTGGGAGGTTTCTACCACCGAATGAGCAGTTCTTC. This codes for CSAPGRFLPPNEQFF.

This clonotype appeared a few times. As DNA, the CDR3 is TGTGCCAGCAGCCGGACTAGCGGGGTCACCGGGGAGCTGTTTTTT. Its protein is CASSRTSGVTGELFF. This rearrangement joins TRBV7-2 to TRBJ2-2; the match to TRBD2 covers 12 bases. With V trimmed by 5 bases and J by 4 bases, 2 bases remained unmatched. CDR3 length: 15 residues. Germline V CDR1 and CDR2: SGHTA, FQGNSA.

This clonotype was counted at least ten times. V gene TRBV10-3 combines with J gene TRBJ2-3; D not certain. In germline, CDR1 is ENHRY, CDR2 SYGVKD. The CDR3 extends over 12 amino acids. Trimming shortened V by 3 bases and J by 6 bases, and 7 bases separated the two germline ends. DNA of the CDR3: TGTGCCATCAGTGAAGAAGTCGATACGCAGTATTTT. It translates to CAISEEVDTQYF.

The V gene is TRBV12-5, the J gene TRBJ2-1, with D possibly TRBD1 on 5 matching bases. The CDR3 totals 14 residues. Germline loops: CDR1 LGHNT, CDR2 FRNRAP. Between the trimmed V and J ends, which lost 8 bases and 5 bases, there was a span of 16 bases. The CDR3 bases are TGTGCTAGTTCCACCAGTAAGGGGCACAATGAGCAGTTCTTC. Translated, it gives CASSTSKGHNEQFF.

About this clonotype itself: A much more abundant neighbour one base away suggests this may be a read error. The rearrangement joins TRBV29-1 to TRBJ2-7, with D hard to call. Germline values: CDR1 SQVTM, CDR2 ANQGSEA. Trimming removed 6 bases from V and 4 bases from J, with 7 bases in between. The CDR3 consists of 10 residues. The CDR3 loop is CSVQAYEQYF. CDR3 nucleotides: TGCAGCGTCCAAGCGTACGAGCAGTACTTC.

The sample holds many counts of this clonotype. The chain uses TRBV19 and TRBJ1-1, with D possibly being TRBD1 (6 bases). Germline assignment: CDR1 LNHDA and CDR2 SQIVND (reference sequence). CDR3 length equals 14 residues. Trimming cost V 10 bases and J 1 base, with 16 bases left between them. The CDR3 bases are TGTGCCACCGCCGGGGGCGGGGCGAACACTGAAGCTTTCTTT. It is translated as CATAGGGANTEAFF.

This chain joins TRBV13 and TRBJ1-1, with D possibly TRBD1 on 5 matching bases. The germline gives CDR1 PRHDT, CDR2 FYEKMQ (reference sequence). The CDR3 covers 15 residues. V dropped 0 bases and J dropped 6 bases, with 14 bases sitting between them. CDR3 nucleotide sequence: TGTGCCAGCAGCTTAGGTGGGGGAATGACCCCTGAAGCTTTCTTT. It translates to CASSLGGGMTPEAFF.

This clonotype appeared many times. The chain uses TRBV7-9 and TRBJ2-3; a weak D match, TRBD2 (6 bases). V dropped 2 bases and J dropped 5 bases, with 11 bases sitting between them. Germline CDR1 is SEHNR and CDR2 is FQNEAQ (reference sequence). This CDR3 has 14 residues. CDR3 nucleotide sequence: TGTGCCAGCAGCTTACGGGAGCCGGTAGATACGCAGTATTTT. It encodes CASSLREPVDTQYF.

This clonotype was observed many times. The chain uses TRBV3-1 and TRBJ1-1, with D uncertain. Trimming took off 4 bases at V and 3 bases at J, with 15 bases between the two ends. Germline CDR1 is LGHDT and CDR2 is YNNKEL (reference sequence). This CDR3 has 15 amino acids. CDR3 coding DNA: TGTGCCAGCAGCCCACGGTTCGGGCAGGACACTGAAGCTTTCTTT. Translation: CASSPRFGQDTEAFF.

On this clonotype itself: This clone may be a read error of a much larger clone one base away. The chain uses TRBV21-1 and TRBJ1-2. TRBV21-1 is deemed a pseudogene. The CDR3 sequence is 15 residues long. The CDR3: CASSHGRGRYHGYTF. The CDR3 DNA reads as TGTGCCAGCAGCCACGGGAGGGGGAGATACCATGGCTACACCTTC.

This clonotype was seen only a few times. Possible read error: a much larger clone is one base away. Because it lacks the conserved phenylalanine or tryptophan at the end, this CDR3 is likely a read error. The gene calls are TRBV20-1 and TRBJ2-7; 10 bases fit TRBD1. The CDR3 has 15 amino acids. The trim removed 6 bases at V and 2 bases at J, leaving 10 bases unmatched. Germline loops: CDR1 DFQATT, CDR2 SNEGSKA (reference sequence). CDR3 sequence: CSAVGTGAVPYEQYL. In nucleotides, the CDR3 is TGCAGTGCGGTCGGGACAGGGGCCGTCCCCTACGAGCAGTACCTC.

Comments on this clonotype: Being one base from a much bigger clone, this may be a read error. The chain has TRBV29-1 and TRBJ2-7; TRBD1 agrees at 12 bases. CDR1 and CDR2 from the germline V gene are SQVTM and ANQGSEA. V lost 0 bases, J lost 6 bases, and 12 bases stayed unmatched. This CDR3 comprises 17 residues. The CDR3 bases are TGCAGCGTTGAAGATGCGGGGGGACAGGGGGCAAAGTTCGAGCAGTACTTC. Protein product: CSVEDAGGQGAKFEQYF.

This clonotype has a count of ten or more. The chain carries TRBV15 and TRBJ1-1; D perhaps matches TRBD1 (5 bases). Between the trimmed V and J ends, which lost 3 bases and 1 base, there was a span of 12 bases. The CDR3 runs to 15 residues. Looked up from germline, CDR1 is LNHNV and CDR2 is YYDKDF (reference sequence). This chain's CDR3 is CATSSAGQSNTEAFF. CDR3 DNA sequence: TGTGCCACCAGCAGCGCTGGACAATCGAACACTGAAGCTTTCTTT. Supplemented by reference TRBV15 and TRBJ1-1, the full variable domain reads DAMVIQNPRYQVTQFGKPVTLSCSQTLNHNVMYWYQQKSSQAPKLLFHYYDKDFNNEADTPDNFQSRRPNTSFCFLDIRSPGLGDTAMYLCATSSAGQSNTEAFFGQGTRLTVV.

The J gene is TRBJ2-1, the V gene TRBV6-6; 10 bases line up with TRBD2. J was trimmed by 7 bases and V by 0 bases; bases with no gene match: 3. The CDR3 sequence is 15 residues long. Germline-derived CDR1 and CDR2 are MNHNY and SVGAGI (reference sequence). The CDR3 sequence: CASSYSSSGSNEQFF. The CDR3 nucleotides read TGTGCCAGCAGTTACTCGTCTAGCGGGAGTAATGAGCAGTTCTTC.

This clonotype occurred many times. This chain links TRBV6-2 or TRBV6-3 with TRBJ2-3, with 8 bases aligning to TRBD2. The CDR3 totals 20 residues. With 6 bases clipped from V and 0 bases from J, the junction kept 20 bases outside the gene matches. Germline CDR1 and CDR2: MNHEY and SVGEGT. CDR3 sequence reads: CASRGRLSGSDSASTDTQYF. The CDR3 DNA follows: TGTGCCAGCAGGGGCCGCCTGAGCGGGAGCGACTCGGCTAGCACAGATACGCAGTATTTT.

This clonotype showed up many times. CDR3 sequence reads: CAWSSFRLPEQYF. As DNA, the CDR3 is TGTGCCTGGAGTTCTTTTCGGTTACCCGAGCAGTACTTC. V is TRBV30 and J is TRBJ2-7; D gene unclear. Trimming removed 2 bases from V and 6 bases from J, with 14 bases in between. CDR3 size: 13 residues. Per germline, CDR1 GTSNPN and CDR2 SVGIG (reference sequence).

The chain joins TRBV5-1 to TRBJ2-2; 11 bases line up with TRBD2. The germline V gene encodes CDR1 SGHRS and CDR2 YFSETQ. The ends lost 1 base at V and 5 bases at J; junction bases unmatched: 22. CDR3 length equals 22 residues. The CDR3 DNA follows: TGCGCCAGCAGCTTGTGGGGAGAACCCGGGACTAGCGGAGCCTTGAATACCGGGGAGCTGTTTTTT. Translating gives CASSLWGEPGTSGALNTGELFF.

This clonotype was seen many times. V is TRBV11-3 and J is TRBJ2-1, with 10 bases matching TRBD1. The V and J ends lost 4 bases and 7 bases, in that order; junction bases with no gene match: 7. This CDR3 contains 15 residues. Germline values: CDR1 SGHNT, CDR2 YENEEA. This CDR3 is CASSYPGTGVNEQFF. CDR3 DNA: TGTGCCAGCAGCTACCCCGGGACAGGGGTGAATGAGCAGTTCTTC.

This clonotype was detected many times. The chain carries TRBV11-2 and TRBJ2-5; 7 bases align to TRBD2. Germline CDR1 and CDR2: SGHAT and FQNNGV. The CDR3 runs 16 residues. J was trimmed by 5 bases and V by 5 bases; bases with no gene match: 14. The CDR3 sequence: CASSPYPRLAEETQYF. The CDR3 bases are TGTGCCAGCAGCCCTTACCCAAGACTAGCCGAGGAGACCCAGTACTTC. Full variable domain (outside the CDR3, taken from reference TRBV11-2 and TRBJ2-5): EAGVAQSPRYKIIEKRQSVAFWCNPISGHATLYWYQQILGQGPKLLIQFQNNGVVDDSQLPKDRFSAERLKGVDSTLKIQPAKLEDSAVYLCASSPYPRLAEETQYFGPGTRLLVL.